This is a list of T cell receptor beta chains from one sample in a study of T cells in Graves' hyperthyroidism and ophthalmopathy. Using its own MiXCR run on the multiplex PCR reads, TCRdb lists one record per CDR3 protein. The sample carries 30,000 to 40,000 distinct CDR3 sequences, around half recorded once. The sequenced sample was blood. The receptors here all came from a woman between 45 and 60 years old with Graves' hyperthyroidism that later progressed to Graves' ophthalmopathy. Both conserved end residues are part of each CDR3. A D gene is named only where the DNA matches it firmly. Rows may omit the clone size; those that give it use once, few, many or a size class.

abundance: medium-sized; d_gene: -; len: 14; v_gene: TRBV7-2; j_gene: TRBJ2-3; CDR3nt: TGTGCCAGCAGCGAGGGACTCAGCACAGATACGCAGTATTTT; CDR3aa: CASSEGLSTDTQYF
abundance: -; d_gene: TRBD1; len: 15; v_gene: TRBV11-2; j_gene: TRBJ1-6; CDR3nt: TGTGCCAGCAGCGCAGGGACAGGGGATGGTTCACCCCTCCACTTT; CDR3aa: CASSAGTGDGSPLHF
abundance: few; d_gene: -; len: 13; v_gene: TRBV27; j_gene: TRBJ1-2; CDR3nt: TGTGCCAGCAGTTTATGGGGGGCTCGTGGCTACACCTTC; CDR3aa: CASSLWGARGYTF
abundance: few; d_gene: TRBD1; len: 15; v_gene: TRBV18; j_gene: TRBJ1-3; CDR3nt: TGTGCCAGCTCACGGGACAGACGCTCTGGAAACACCATATATTTT; CDR3aa: CASSRDRRSGNTIYF
abundance: -; d_gene: TRBD2; len: 18; v_gene: TRBV11-2; j_gene: TRBJ2-3; CDR3nt: TGTGCCAGCAGCTCTCCCTATTCGCGGGGGGGCAGAGGTGATACGCAGTATTTT; CDR3aa: CASSSPYSRGGRGDTQYF
abundance: -; d_gene: TRBD1; len: 14; v_gene: TRBV9; j_gene: TRBJ1-2; CDR3nt: TGTGCCAGCAGCGCCGGGACAGGGGGCTATGGCTACACCTTC; CDR3aa: CASSAGTGGYGYTF
abundance: medium-sized; d_gene: -; len: 13; v_gene: TRBV24-1; j_gene: TRBJ1-5; CDR3nt: TGTGCCACGAATGAATATAGCAATCAGCCCCAGCATTTT; CDR3aa: CATNEYSNQPQHF
abundance: -; d_gene: -; len: 14; v_gene: TRBV6-1; j_gene: TRBJ2-5; CDR3nt: TGTGCCAGCAGGGCGGGTGGGGGGTCAGAGACCCAGTACTTC; CDR3aa: CASRAGGGSETQYF
abundance: -; d_gene: -; len: 14; v_gene: TRBV5-1; j_gene: TRBJ1-2; CDR3nt: TGCGCCAGCAGCTTGGGGTTAAGTGGGTATGGCTACACCTTC; CDR3aa: CASSLGLSGYGYTF
abundance: -; d_gene: TRBD2; len: 18; v_gene: TRBV7-2; j_gene: TRBJ2-1; CDR3nt: TGTGCCAGCAGTTTATATCCGACTAGCGGGACATCCTACAATGAGCAGTTCTTC; CDR3aa: CASSLYPTSGTSYNEQFF
abundance: -; d_gene: TRBD1; len: 14; v_gene: TRBV20-1; j_gene: TRBJ2-5; CDR3nt: TGCAGTGCTATGTCGGGACAGGGGCGCGAGACCCAGTACTTC; CDR3aa: CSAMSGQGRETQYF
abundance: few; d_gene: -; len: 13; v_gene: TRBV27; j_gene: TRBJ2-4; CDR3nt: TGTGCCAGCAGCGTGGGCCGGAAAAACATTCAGTACTTC; CDR3aa: CASSVGRKNIQYF
abundance: medium-sized; d_gene: -; len: 13; v_gene: TRBV20-1; j_gene: TRBJ1-2; CDR3nt: TGCAGTGCTAGCAACATGGGGGTCTATGGCTACACCTTC; CDR3aa: CSASNMGVYGYTF
abundance: many; d_gene: TRBD1; len: 13; v_gene: TRBV27; j_gene: TRBJ2-7; CDR3nt: TGTGCCAGCAGTCAGACAGGGGGTTACGAGCAGTACTTC; CDR3aa: CASSQTGGYEQYF
abundance: medium-sized; d_gene: TRBD2; len: 17; v_gene: TRBV2; j_gene: TRBJ2-1; CDR3nt: TGTGCCAGCAGGAAAACGACTAGCGGGAGAACTAACAATGAGCAGTTCTTC; CDR3aa: CASRKTTSGRTNNEQFF
abundance: many; d_gene: TRBD1; len: 16; v_gene: TRBV6-5; j_gene: TRBJ2-3; CDR3nt: TGTGCCAGCAGTTATGACCAACAGGGGGCGCGGGATACGCAGTATTTT; CDR3aa: CASSYDQQGARDTQYF
abundance: -; d_gene: -; len: 16; v_gene: TRBV4-1; j_gene: TRBJ2-5; CDR3nt: TGCGCCAGCAGCCAACTAATTCGCAGGGCGGGCGAGACCCAGTACTTC; CDR3aa: CASSQLIRRAGETQYF
abundance: many; d_gene: TRBD1; len: 16; v_gene: TRBV5-1; j_gene: TRBJ1-3; CDR3nt: TGCGCCAGCAGCTTGGCCGGACAGGGGGCTGGAAACACCATATATTTT; CDR3aa: CASSLAGQGAGNTIYF
abundance: once; d_gene: -; len: 14; v_gene: TRBV12-3/TRBV12-4; j_gene: TRBJ1-5; CDR3nt: TGTGCCAGCAGTTCGATCCAGGGTTTTCAGCCCCAGCATTTC; CDR3aa: CASSSIQGFQPQHF
abundance: -; d_gene: -; len: 15; v_gene: TRBV7-3; j_gene: TRBJ2-7; CDR3nt: TGTGCCAGCAGATTGGCCTCAGGGTTCATCTACGAGCAGTACTTC; CDR3aa: CASRLASGFIYEQYF
abundance: many; d_gene: TRBD2; len: 18; v_gene: TRBV4-3; j_gene: TRBJ2-1; CDR3nt: TGCGCCAGCAGCCAAAGAGGGGGGCGGGAGGGGCCCGTAGATGAGCAGTTCTTC; CDR3aa: CASSQRGGREGPVDEQFF
abundance: many; d_gene: -; len: 13; v_gene: TRBV5-6; j_gene: TRBJ2-3; CDR3nt: TGTGCCAGCAGCTCCCCAGGGCCAGATACGCAGTATTTT; CDR3aa: CASSSPGPDTQYF
abundance: many; d_gene: -; len: 16; v_gene: TRBV3-1; j_gene: TRBJ2-7; CDR3nt: TGTGCCAGCAGCCACCTACAGGGGGCGGGAGGCTACGAGCAGTACTTC; CDR3aa: CASSHLQGAGGYEQYF
abundance: many; d_gene: -; len: 12; v_gene: TRBV12-3/TRBV12-4; j_gene: TRBJ1-1; CDR3nt: TGTGCCAGCGGGCGACCGAACACTGAAGCTTTCTTT; CDR3aa: CASGRPNTEAFF
abundance: many; d_gene: TRBD2; len: 14; v_gene: TRBV7-9; j_gene: TRBJ2-7; CDR3nt: TGTGCCAGCAGCATCTCCGGGACTAGCGGCAGCTGGGACTTC; CDR3aa: CASSISGTSGSWDF
abundance: many; d_gene: -; len: 15; v_gene: TRBV9; j_gene: TRBJ1-1; CDR3nt: TGTGCCAGCAGCGTGGCGGACCTTTCGGGGCGTGAAGCTTTCTTT; CDR3aa: CASSVADLSGREAFF
abundance: -; d_gene: -; len: 13; v_gene: TRBV24-1; j_gene: TRBJ2-1; CDR3nt: TGTGCCACCAGTCCCCAGGGGGAGGGTGAGCAGTTCTTC; CDR3aa: CATSPQGEGEQFF
abundance: -; d_gene: TRBD1; len: 15; v_gene: TRBV7-2; j_gene: TRBJ2-1; CDR3nt: TGTGCCAGCAGTCCATGGGCAGGGGGCCTAAATGAGCAGTTCTTC; CDR3aa: CASSPWAGGLNEQFF
abundance: many; d_gene: -; len: 15; v_gene: TRBV24-1; j_gene: TRBJ1-5; CDR3nt: TGTGCCACCAGTGAGGTAGAAGGGATCGATCAGCCCCAGCATTTT; CDR3aa: CATSEVEGIDQPQHF
abundance: -; d_gene: TRBD1; len: 16; v_gene: TRBV5-4; j_gene: TRBJ1-2; CDR3nt: TGTGCCAGCAGCACATCTAGCGGGACAGGGTTAGGCGGCTACACCTTC; CDR3aa: CASSTSSGTGLGGYTF
abundance: medium-sized; d_gene: -; len: 15; v_gene: TRBV7-3; j_gene: TRBJ1-6; CDR3nt: TGTGCCAGCAGCTTACGTCGGGGGCTCGGGTCACCCCTCCACTTT; CDR3aa: CASSLRRGLGSPLHF
abundance: -; d_gene: -; len: 16; v_gene: TRBV9; j_gene: TRBJ2-1; CDR3nt: TGTGCCAGCAGCGTAAGGGGGGACAGCTTCTACAATGAGCAGTTCTTC; CDR3aa: CASSVRGDSFYNEQFF
abundance: medium-sized; d_gene: TRBD1; len: 13; v_gene: TRBV20-1; j_gene: TRBJ2-7; CDR3nt: TGCAGTGCTAGACGGGACAGGAACTACGAGCAGTACTTC; CDR3aa: CSARRDRNYEQYF
abundance: many; d_gene: -; len: 12; v_gene: TRBV11-3; j_gene: TRBJ1-2; CDR3nt: TGTGCCAGCAGCTTAACTAACTATGGCTACACCTTC; CDR3aa: CASSLTNYGYTF
abundance: many; d_gene: TRBD1; len: 14; v_gene: TRBV6-5; j_gene: TRBJ2-7; CDR3nt: TGTGCCAGCAGCCCAGACAGGGGGCTATACGAGCAGTACTTC; CDR3aa: CASSPDRGLYEQYF
abundance: many; d_gene: TRBD2; len: 14; v_gene: TRBV20-1; j_gene: TRBJ2-3; CDR3nt: TGCAGTGCTAGAAGGGGGACTAGCGAAGATACGCAGTATTTT; CDR3aa: CSARRGTSEDTQYF